The 22 T cell receptor beta chains given below trace back to one sample, sequenced in a study of blood T cell repertoires in COVID-19. This table comes from immunoSEQ multiplex PCR, and its TCRdb copy is limited to in-frame clones, with some not included. The data show about 400,000 clones, roughly 86% seen once. Sequencing used PBMCs or T cells enriched from blood (not recorded which). These receptors originate from a middle-aged woman with acute COVID-19.

The chain recombines TRBV27 with TRBJ2-6; D unresolved. Trimming cost V 3 bases and J 3 bases, with 12 bases left between them. Germline CDR1 is MNHEY and CDR2 is SMNVEV (reference sequence). This CDR3 has 16 residues. The CDR3 sequence: CASSFGLSSGANVLTF. The CDR3 DNA reads as TGTGCCAGCAGTTTCGGGTTGTCGAGTGGGGCCAACGTCCTGACTTTC.

The chain carries TRBV4-1 and TRBJ2-5, with 8 bases that match TRBD2. J lost 3 bases, V lost 4 bases, and 7 bases had no gene match. The CDR3 sequence is 15 residues long. Germline CDR1 is MGHRA and CDR2 is YSYEKL. In nucleotides, the CDR3 is TGCGCCAGCAGCCCTGGGGCAGCGGGGGAAGAGACCCAGTACTTC. Translating it yields CASSPGAAGEETQYF.

V is TRBV11-2 and J is TRBJ1-2; 10 bases line up with TRBD1. V lost 4 bases, J lost 2 bases, and 4 bases stayed unmatched. The CDR3 consists of 15 residues. CDR1 SGHAT and CDR2 FQNNGV come from the germline V gene. In DNA, the CDR3 is TGTGCCAGCAGCTCTTGGGACAGGGGAAACTATGGCTACACCTTC. Residues: CASSSWDRGNYGYTF.

This rearrangement joins TRBV29-1 to TRBJ1-1; 8 nucleotides align to TRBD1. The length of the CDR3 is 14 residues. Looked up from germline, CDR1 is SQVTM and CDR2 is ANQGSEA. Trimming removed 3 bases from V and 4 bases from J; junction bases left unmatched: 7. CDR3 sequence (DNA): TGCAGCGTTGATTTGACAGGGGTGGTCACTGAAGCTTTCTTT. The encoded protein is CSVDLTGVVTEAFF.

This chain uses TRBV5-1 with TRBJ1-1; possibly TRBD1 for D (5 bases). CDR1 is SGHRS, CDR2 YFSETQ, per germline. CDR3 length: 14 residues. With 0 bases removed from V and 11 bases from J, the gap between germline ends came to 17 bases. The chain's CDR3 is CASSLEGLQGSAFF. For the CDR3, the DNA is TGCGCCAGCAGCTTGGAGGGGTTACAAGGCTCCGCTTTCTTT.

CDR3 amino acids: CASSHPGRGVYEQYF. In DNA, the CDR3 is TGTGCCAGCAGTCACCCTGGCCGGGGGGTCTACGAGCAGTACTTC. The chain combines TRBV6-2 or TRBV6-3 with TRBJ2-7; 7 bases fit TRBD2. This CDR3 has 15 residues. Germline-derived CDR1 and CDR2 are MNHEY and SVGEGT. The ends lost 5 bases at V and 3 bases at J; junction bases unmatched: 10.

The chain carries TRBV28 and TRBJ2-5, with TRBD1 identical over 11 bases. Germline trimming cut 5 bases from V and 3 bases from J; bases unmatched to any gene: 14. CDR1 MDHEN and CDR2 SYDVKM come from the germline V gene. The CDR3 spans 18 residues. As DNA, the CDR3 is TGTGCCAGCAGTCTAAGTCCCGGGACAGGGGGTATAGAAGAGACCCAGTACTTC. Residues: CASSLSPGTGGIEETQYF.

The chain uses TRBV2 and TRBJ1-1; TRBD1 matches 10 bases. Germline V gene lookup returns CDR1 SNHLY and CDR2 FYNNEI. The CDR3 has 12 amino acids. V shed 10 bases, J shed 10 bases, and the junction held 9 bases outside the gene matches. The chain's CDR3 is CATLRDRGVAFF. The CDR3 DNA reads TGTGCCACCCTGAGGGACAGGGGAGTAGCTTTCTTT.

This rearrangement joins TRBV2 to TRBJ2-3; possibly TRBD2 for D (6 bases). This CDR3 has 14 residues. With 8 bases removed from V and 0 bases from J, the gap between germline ends came to 12 bases. Germline CDR1 SNHLY, CDR2 FYNNEI. The CDR3 DNA follows: TGTGCCAGCCTCGGCGGGGTTAGCACAGATACGCAGTATTTT. Protein product: CASLGGVSTDTQYF.

V usage is TRBV9 and J usage is TRBJ2-5; 9 bases map to TRBD1. Germline CDR1 and CDR2: SGDLS and YYNGEE. V lost 0 bases and J lost 4; bases outside the gene matches: 4. The CDR3 consists of 15 residues. CDR3 sequence: CASSVGTGEVETQYF. CDR3 sequence (DNA): TGTGCCAGCAGCGTAGGGACAGGGGAGGTAGAGACCCAGTACTTC.

V usage is TRBV3-1 (or the pseudogene TRBV3-2) and J usage is TRBJ1-2; no firm D call. The germline V and J ends were trimmed by 1 base and 4 bases, with 13 bases remaining between them. This CDR3 has 15 residues. Germline CDR1 LGHDT, CDR2 YNNKEL (reference sequence). The CDR3 DNA is TGTGCCAGCAGCCAAGGTTCGGGAAAGGCCTATGGCTACACCTTC. Its protein product is CASSQGSGKAYGYTF.

The gene calls are TRBV18 and TRBJ1-2, with 9 bases matching TRBD1. Trimming at V came to 1 base and at J to 0 bases, leaving 9 bases not matched to a gene. Germline CDR1 is KGHSH and CDR2 is LQKENI. This CDR3 has 18 amino acids. The CDR3 loop is CASSPQTGQGNSNYGYTF. The CDR3 DNA is TGTGCCAGCTCACCACAGACGGGACAGGGAAACTCTAACTATGGCTACACCTTC.

The chain has TRBV6-5 and TRBJ1-1; tentative D call: TRBD1 (5 bases). Deletions cut 6 bases from V and 2 bases from J, with 10 bases between. The CDR3 sequence is 13 residues long. The V gene's germline CDR1 is MNHEY and CDR2 SVGAGI. CDR3 bases: TGTGCCAGCAGGCCTGACAGTAACACTGAAGCTTTCTTT. Translated, it gives CASRPDSNTEAFF.

The V gene is TRBV25-1, the J gene TRBJ1-1; TRBD1 matches 8 bases. Germline V gene lookup returns CDR1 MGHDK and CDR2 SYGVNS. V gave up 8 bases and J gave up 1 base; unmatched junction bases: 15. The CDR3 totals 17 residues. This CDR3 is CASHPSFYRGENTEAFF. The CDR3 region has the DNA TGTGCCAGCCACCCTTCGTTCTACAGGGGGGAGAACACTGAAGCTTTCTTT.

The chain combines TRBV6-5 with TRBJ1-3, with D uncertain. Germline CDR1 MNHEY, CDR2 SVGAGI. V was pared by 5 bases and J by 0 bases, with 8 bases between. The CDR3 is 14 amino acids. The chain's CDR3 is CASSTVSSGNTIYF. CDR3 nucleotide sequence: TGTGCCAGCAGTACAGTGTCCTCTGGAAACACCATATATTTT.

This sequence joins TRBV12-3 or TRBV12-4 and TRBJ2-5; D is ambiguous. CDR3 length equals 11 residues. V gave up 6 bases and J gave up 7 bases, with 9 bases separating them. CDR3 in DNA: TGTGCCAGCAGCCGTCTTTGGACCCAGTACTTC. Translation gives CASSRLWTQYF.

V is TRBV27 and J is TRBJ1-1, with D maybe TRBD1 (6 bases). Trimming removed 7 bases from V and 3 bases from J, with 12 bases in between. Germline values: CDR1 MNHEY, CDR2 SMNVEV (reference sequence). This CDR3 is built from 13 residues. The CDR3 nucleotides read TGTGCCAGCAAATTTACAGGGCACACTGAAGCTTTCTTT. It codes for CASKFTGHTEAFF.

The chain combines TRBV24-1 with TRBJ1-2, with D possibly being TRBD1 (6 bases). The V gene lost 5 bases and the J gene lost 3 bases, with 9 bases spanning the gap. From germline, CDR1 is KGHDR and CDR2 SFDVKD. This CDR3 comprises 13 residues. The CDR3 protein is CATSGRTDYGYTF. CDR3 nucleotide sequence: TGTGCCACCAGTGGACGGACAGACTATGGCTACACCTTC.

The chain is built from TRBV7-9 and TRBJ1-5, with 9 bases matching TRBD1. Germline V gene data show CDR1 as SEHNR and CDR2 as FQNEAQ (reference sequence). The CDR3 contains 15 residues. The V and J ends lost 5 bases and 6 bases, in that order; junction bases with no gene match: 8. DNA for the CDR3: TGTGCCAGCAGCCGCGGGACAGGGTCTCTTCAGCCCCAGCATTTT. Its translation: CASSRGTGSLQPQHF.

The chain recombines TRBV18 with TRBJ1-4, with D tentatively TRBD1 (5 bases). V shed 3 bases and J shed 2 bases, with 13 bases lying between them. The CDR3 has 16 amino acids. Germline V gene sequence: CDR1 KGHSH, CDR2 LQKENI. Here the CDR3 reads CASSPSQGSTNEKLFF. The CDR3 DNA reads as TGTGCCAGCTCACCCTCCCAGGGATCGACTAATGAAAAACTGTTTTTT.

This clone was seen a single time. Other DNA sequences from this sample encode an identical CDR3 as well. V gene TRBV5-1 combines with J gene TRBJ1-2, with D unresolved. Germline assignment: CDR1 SGHRS and CDR2 YFSETQ. V gave up 0 bases and J gave up 4 bases, with 7 bases separating them. The CDR3 has 13 residues. This CDR3 reads CASSLAGFYGYTF. The CDR3 DNA is TGCGCCAGCAGCTTGGCGGGATTCTATGGCTACACCTTC.

This clone was counted once. The chain uses TRBV7-9 and TRBJ1-4, with a possible D match to TRBD1 (5 bases). Trimming shortened V by 1 base and J by 5 bases, and 11 bases separated the two germline ends. The germline V gene encodes CDR1 SEHNR and CDR2 FQNEAQ (reference sequence). This CDR3 region has 15 residues. CDR3: CASSLGSGMNEKLFF. The CDR3 DNA reads as TGTGCCAGCAGCTTAGGTTCAGGGATGAATGAAAAACTGTTTTTT.